This T cell receptor beta chain stems from a study of OX40 agonist ivuxolimab in advanced cancers. Assay used: immunoSEQ multiplex PCR; TCRdb lists only in-frame clones, some missing. Among roughly 76,000 clones, over 75% were seen once, and the ten largest hold less than 4%. The material was CD4+ or CD8+ T cells sorted from blood, obtained in a trial of the OX40 agonist ivuxolimab. This TCR derives from an adult with an advanced solid tumor such as melanoma, head and neck, liver or kidney cancer.

In DNA form, the CDR3 reads TGTGCCAGCAGCTTAGGCTTCGGACAGTTACTCGGGAGAAACACCATATATTTT. Translating gives CASSLGFGQLLGRNTIYF. This chain links TRBV11-2 with TRBJ1-3; a possible D gene is TRBD1 (6 bases). This CDR3 contains 18 residues. V was trimmed by 1 base and J by 5 bases, leaving 21 bases between them. CDR1 and CDR2 (germline): SGHAT, FQNNGV.